This T cell receptor beta chain was documented in a study of T cell clusters in autoimmune cytopenias (dated by TCRdb to the late 2010s). Context from the whole study: Of the approximately 42 healthy donor controls, 22 were female, and the group had a mean age of 56 years and a median age of 59 years. For primary cytopenia, approximately 23 age-matched healthy donors were used as controls, and for secondary cytopenia, over 11 age-matched CLL patients were used as controls. In autoimmune cytopenia patients, peripheral blood TRB and IGH repertoires were sequenced during active disease and over treatment follow-up, together with healthy, CLL and autoimmune hepatitis controls. The study aimed to test whether autoimmune cytopenia patients carry a disease-specific immune repertoire signature usable as a blood-based biomarker. Autoimmune hepatitis repertoires were compared with those of roughly 25 age- and sex-matched healthy donors. TRB sequencing reached a median depth of roughly 52,000 reads per sample and yielded a median of about 2,200 distinct TRB clonotypes per sample.

To amplify TRB rearrangements, a touch-down multiplex PCR protocol was run with the TRB-A and TRB-B primer pools combined in a single tube. Illumina adapters and sample indices were added to the amplicons through two consecutive PCR reactions using Phusion HS II polymerase. The amplicons were purified from gel with the NucleoSpin Gel and PCR Clean-up kit, after which the amplicons were quantified by Qubit and checked for quality on an Agilent 2100 Bioanalyzer. Sequencing of the libraries was performed on an Illumina MiSeq with 600-cycle, single-indexed, paired-end runs. Per the source publication's procedure: TRB reads were aligned and assembled with MiXCR version 2.1.12 using the default MiXCR reference library. A clone was defined by each unique CDR3 nucleotide sequence, and the analysis included only productive sequences with two or more reads. To assess repertoire diversity, an R script computed alpha-parameterized diversity profiles (alpha 0 to 5), which included the Shannon (alpha 1) and Simpson (alpha 2) indices. Combinatorial TRB VJ usage was computed with the tcR package and compared between cohorts by principal component analysis with ade4. GLIPH was used to cluster TCRbeta CDR3s in pairs of cohorts matched for age and read depth, and a Wilcoxon test was used to compare cluster frequencies. Reads reprocessed by TCRdb are summarized as one entry per CDR3 protein sequence, and DNA is absent. TCRdb assigned the V and J calls; the authors' analysis was not used. This sample's clone table shows some 11,000 distinct CDR3 sequences. The ten largest clones take up around 3.4% of the sample.

Each sample's TRB amplification started from approximately 240 ng of peripheral blood genomic DNA, which corresponds to 35,000 to 45,000 genome equivalents. The paper's findings and limits, for the study overall: The T cell clusters were defined in silico only, and their functional role remained to be validated experimentally. In the comparison of secondary cytopenia with CLL, no cluster-lack signature showed up, apparently because the dominant lymphoma-associated repertoire masked the signature. GLIPH suggested that primary autoimmune cytopenia patients lacked physiological T cell clusters: 40 to 60 clusters were exclusive to healthy donors versus 15 to 20 exclusive to patients. TRB repertoire shifts, with less even repertoires in secondary cytopenia and CLL, mostly reflected lymphoma bias rather than autoimmunity. Healthy donors had almost three times as many exclusive TRB clusters as active autoimmune hepatitis patients, a finding consistent with an autoimmunity-wide signature.

This clonotype counts as medium-sized (0.01 to 0.1%) based on its frequency; no count is recorded. Its antigen target is currently unknown. The same data also went into a second study, on T cell repertoires in aging, cancer and after chemotherapy. From that second study: The donors fell into six age groups ranging from 30 or younger to 70 or older, and each group had at least three individuals. Control TCR repertoires from healthy donors were recorded over several months to years, and clear clonal overlap was observed across re-sampling. Several million TCR reads were contained in the full dataset. Significantly lower blood TCR diversity and higher clonality were observed in untreated patients with hematological or solid cancers than in age-matched healthy donors. In healthy donors, the decline in TCR diversity with age was mainly due to loss of richness, whereas in cancer patients loss of evenness also played a role. Median generation probability increased over the chemotherapy interval in both cancer cohorts, suggesting repertoire reconstitution through rebound thymic output. According to the authors, the repertoire data do not allow conclusions to be drawn about immunological memory after chemotherapy. To look at immunoaging and at how T cells reconstitute after chemotherapy, the study profiled TCR beta repertoires in peripheral blood from both healthy donors and cancer patients. Alongside under 100 healthy donors serving as a reference group, the cohort included some 220 cancer patients, of whom more than 85 had hematological cancers and 110 to 140 had solid cancers. Processing of the TRB sequences was carried out with MiXCR versions 2.12 and 3.0.5. Shannon diversity, evenness, clonality (one minus evenness), and alpha-parameterized diversity profiles from alpha 0 to 5 were included as repertoire metrics. The IGoR algorithm was used to calculate generation probabilities for clones in the paired samples taken before and after chemotherapy.

The sequence derives from a human donor in good health. Sequencing used peripheral blood.

CDR3 loop: CASSLADLTEAFF. In this chain, TRBV7-9 is recombined with TRBJ1-1. The germline V gene (reference sequence) gives CDR1 as SEHNR and CDR2 as FQNEAQ. The CDR3, from cysteine to phenylalanine, totals 13 residues. The DNA sequence is not available.